This TCR beta chain was captured in a study of identical twins. Notes on the study in general: Modeled out-of-frame TCR alpha sharing in monozygotic twins fell below observed levels. Conclusions rested on cross-sectional statistics rather than following the same donors. The presence of invariant MAIT and iNKT cells could partly confound analyses of zero-insertion sequences.

CDR1 is SGHAT, CDR2 FQNNGV, per germline. The CDR3 is made up of 15 amino acids. Trimming at V came to 0 bases and at J to 7 bases, leaving 6 bases not matched to a gene. Template switching (which added a universal primer site) was used, and cDNA carried unique molecular identifiers. TCRdb passed the 5' RACE reads through MiXCR, listing each CDR3 protein once. Among around 1.7 million distinct CDR3 sequences, about 31% were seen once, and the ten largest hold about 0.25%. There are a few counts of this clonotype. Its antigen is not known. The V gene is TRBV11-2, the J gene TRBJ2-1; 7 nucleotides match TRBD2. This clonotype was sampled from a newborn girl in good health. The sequencing input was cord blood. The CDR3 protein is CASSLDRVSGNEQFF. In DNA form, the CDR3 reads TGTGCCAGCAGCTTAGATCGGGTTAGCGGGAATGAGCAGTTCTTC.